This T cell receptor beta chain was retrieved from a study of radiation and T cells in renal cell carcinoma. In its sample, this clone was seen once. The time point here: blood 4 weeks post-SBRT, at nephrectomy. Indicated treatment: 15 Gy SBRT to primary tumor, nephrectomy 4 weeks later. The data were produced by immunoSEQ multiplex PCR, yet TCRdb's version contains in-frame clones alone and is incomplete. Seen here are about 78,000 clones, 70% to 90% observed once, and the top ten hold around 6%. Germline CDR1 LNHDA, CDR2 SQIVND (reference sequence). V dropped 3 bases and J dropped 2 bases, with 10 bases sitting between them. The CDR3 covers 14 residues.

This chain links TRBV19 with TRBJ1-2, with D unclear. The sequences come from blood, collected from a patient whose treatment included radiotherapy and nephrectomy. This receptor was obtained from a woman aged 70 to 79 with renal cell carcinoma. DNA of the CDR3: TGTGCCAGTAGTATCCGACCCTCGAACTATGGCTACACCTTC. This codes for CASSIRPSNYGYTF.